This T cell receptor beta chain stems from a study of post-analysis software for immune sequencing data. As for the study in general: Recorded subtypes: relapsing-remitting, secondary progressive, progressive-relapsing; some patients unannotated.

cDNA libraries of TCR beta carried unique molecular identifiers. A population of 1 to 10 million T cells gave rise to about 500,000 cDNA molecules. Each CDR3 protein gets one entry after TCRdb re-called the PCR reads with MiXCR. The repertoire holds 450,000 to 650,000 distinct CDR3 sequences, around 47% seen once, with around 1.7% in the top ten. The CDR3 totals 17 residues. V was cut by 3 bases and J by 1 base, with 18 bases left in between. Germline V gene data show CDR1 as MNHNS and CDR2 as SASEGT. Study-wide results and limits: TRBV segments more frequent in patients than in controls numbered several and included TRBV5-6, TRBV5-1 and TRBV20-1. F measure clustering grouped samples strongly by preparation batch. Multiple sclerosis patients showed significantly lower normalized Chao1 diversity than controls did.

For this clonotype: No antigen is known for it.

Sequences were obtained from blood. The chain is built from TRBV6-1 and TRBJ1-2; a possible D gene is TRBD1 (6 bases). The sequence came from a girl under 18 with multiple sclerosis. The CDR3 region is CASSDPNQGHLNYGYTF. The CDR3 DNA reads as TGTGCCAGCAGTGATCCCAACCAGGGACACCTTAACTATGGCTACACCTTC.